Following are 20 T cell receptor beta chains from one sample sequenced in a study of shared clonotypes between healthy human individuals. The table came from immunoSEQ multiplex PCR; TCRdb's copy has only in-frame clones and leaves some out. The sample gives millions of clones, roughly 94% of which show up once; roughly 0.13% is in the top ten. Source material: naive CD4+ T cells sorted from blood. Subset in this sample: CD45RA+ positively selected. The source of these receptors is a man between 18 and 35 years old in good health.

The chain joins TRBV11-2 to TRBJ2-2; 7 nucleotides agree with TRBD1. Trimming took 0 bases from V and 3 from J; bases not matched to a gene: 4. There are 16 residues in the CDR3. Germline V gene sequence: CDR1 SGHAT, CDR2 FQNNGV. CDR3 DNA: TGTGCCAGCAGCTTAGAGGCCAGGGGGTACACCGGGGAGCTGTTTTTT. Amino acid sequence: CASSLEARGYTGELFF.

Turning to this clone: Other DNA sequences within the sample encode an identical CDR3. The chain uses TRBV4-1 and TRBJ2-7; D may be TRBD1 (6 bases). Trimming removed 0 bases at V and 2 bases at J, with 8 bases between. This CDR3 spans 14 amino acids. The germline gives CDR1 MGHRA, CDR2 YSYEKL. The CDR3 DNA sequence: TGCGCCAGCAGCCAAGACAGGGGTCCCTACGAGCAGTACTTC. The encoded protein is CASSQDRGPYEQYF.

The chain couples TRBV9 to TRBJ1-6, with D hard to call. Germline V gives CDR1 SGDLS, CDR2 YYNGEE. V shed 4 bases and J shed 6 bases, with 17 bases lying between them. This CDR3 region has 16 residues. The CDR3: CASSSGGAIGNSPLHF. The CDR3 DNA reads as TGTGCCAGCAGCTCCGGCGGAGCAATCGGTAATTCACCCCTCCACTTT.

The chain carries TRBV6-5 and TRBJ2-3; weak D call: TRBD1 (7 bases). Germline assignment: CDR1 MNHEY and CDR2 SVGAGI. This CDR3 spans 15 amino acids. Trimming took 10 bases from V and 2 from J, leaving 19 bases between them. The CDR3 DNA follows: TGTGCCACTTCAAGGGGGGACAGAAACACAGATACGCAGTATTTT. It specifies CATSRGDRNTDTQYF.

This clone was picked up one time. J is TRBJ2-5 and V is TRBV6-5, with 8 bases identical to TRBD2. The V segment lost 6 bases and the J segment 4 bases; nucleotides outside the gene matches: 7. Germline loops: CDR1 MNHEY, CDR2 SVGAGI. The CDR3 contains 14 residues. The CDR3 DNA sequence: TGTGCCAGCAGGCGGGGGGCTCAGGGAGAGACCCAGTACTTC. Protein product: CASRRGAQGETQYF.

The chain employs TRBV7-6 and TRBJ2-7; D perhaps matches TRBD1 (8 bases). The CDR3 contains 14 residues. The germline V and J ends were trimmed by 4 bases and 2 bases, with 12 bases remaining between them. Per germline, CDR1 SGHVS and CDR2 FNYEAQ. The DNA of the CDR3 is TGTGCCAGCAGCTGGGAGGGACAGGCCTACGAGCAGTACTTC. As protein: CASSWEGQAYEQYF.

The chain couples TRBV10-3 to TRBJ1-2, with D perhaps matching TRBD1 (5 bases). The length of the CDR3 is 11 residues. V dropped 3 bases and J dropped 8 bases, with 7 bases sitting between them. Germline values: CDR1 ENHRY, CDR2 SYGVKD. CDR3 in amino acids: CAISEGEGYTF. The CDR3, as DNA: TGTGCCATCAGTGAAGGGGAGGGCTACACCTTC.

The genes are TRBV27 and TRBJ2-7; 9 bases align to TRBD1. The CDR3 contains 13 residues. Trimming removed 5 bases from V and 7 bases from J; junction bases left unmatched: 6. The germline gives CDR1 MNHEY, CDR2 SMNVEV (reference sequence). CDR3 coding DNA: TGTGCCAGCAGTCCAGGGACAGGGCAAGAGCAGTACTTC. It codes for CASSPGTGQEQYF.

The chain employs TRBV6-5 and TRBJ1-6, with D unclear. The V end was cut by 3 bases, the J end by 10 bases, with 13 bases between. From germline, CDR1 is MNHEY and CDR2 SVGAGI. The CDR3 has 14 residues. This chain's CDR3 is CASSYAGLQSPLHF. CDR3 nucleotide sequence: TGTGCCAGCAGTTATGCGGGTCTTCAATCACCCCTCCACTTT.

The chain carries TRBV4-1 and TRBJ2-7; 10 bases line up with TRBD1. Losses at the gene ends were 3 bases for V and 3 bases for J; bases not matched to a gene: 17. Germline values: CDR1 MGHRA, CDR2 YSYEKL. The CDR3 extends over 19 amino acids. The CDR3 DNA reads as TGCGCCAGCAGCCAGGTCGGGACAGGGGCCATTGGAGGAGTCTACGAGCAGTACTTC. Translated: CASSQVGTGAIGGVYEQYF.

This clone was counted only a few times. The chain is built from TRBV10-1 and TRBJ1-1; 7 nucleotides match TRBD1. Germline lookup yields CDR1 WNHNN and CDR2 SYGVQD (reference sequence). Trimming at V came to 6 bases and at J to 4 bases, leaving 8 bases not matched to a gene. The CDR3 extends over 14 amino acids. CDR3 sequence (DNA): TGCGCCAGCAGCCCGGACAGGACGATCACTGAAGCTTTCTTT. This translates into CASSPDRTITEAFF.

This clone was seen a single time. The gene calls are TRBV18 and TRBJ2-5; TRBD2 aligns across 12 bases. The J segment lost 0 bases and the V segment lost 6 bases, leaving 5 bases of the junction unmatched. Germline V gene data show CDR1 as KGHSH and CDR2 as LQKENI. CDR3 length: 16 residues. Here the CDR3 DNA reads TGTGCCAGCTCCCGACTAGCGGGGGACAACCAAGAGACCCAGTACTTC. Protein sequence: CASSRLAGDNQETQYF.

This chain joins TRBV7-9 and TRBJ2-1, with 13 bases lining up with TRBD2. This CDR3 contains 19 residues. Germline trimming cut 3 bases from V and 5 bases from J; bases unmatched to any gene: 13. Germline V gene lookup returns CDR1 SEHNR and CDR2 FQNEAQ (reference sequence). The CDR3 here is CASSLGGLAGAAGNNEQFF. For the CDR3, the DNA is TGTGCCAGCAGCTTGGGTGGACTAGCGGGGGCCGCGGGGAACAATGAGCAGTTCTTC.

The rearrangement uses TRBV4-1 and TRBJ2-1, with D uncertain. Per the germline V gene, CDR1 is MGHRA and CDR2 is YSYEKL. The length of the CDR3 is 16 residues. Deletions cut 2 bases from V and 7 bases from J, with 18 bases between. This CDR3 reads CASSQTFITARNEQFF. The DNA for the CDR3 is TGCGCCAGCAGCCAAACATTCATTACCGCCCGGAATGAGCAGTTCTTC.

This chain links TRBV5-1 with TRBJ2-5; D not certain. Trimming shortened V by 0 bases and J by 2 bases, and 14 bases separated the two germline ends. The CDR3 length is 16 residues. CDR1 is SGHRS and CDR2 is YFSETQ in the germline V gene. The CDR3 region has the DNA TGCGCCAGCAGCTTGGCCGTAGGGTTAACTCAAGAGACCCAGTACTTC. This translates into CASSLAVGLTQETQYF.

This chain joins TRBV5-1 and TRBJ2-1; TRBD2 matches at 8 bases. The CDR3 contains 16 residues. Unmatched junction bases numbered 12, after V lost 4 bases and J lost 6 bases. Germline V gives CDR1 SGHRS, CDR2 YFSETQ. The CDR3 bases are TGCGCCAGCAGCCCGGTCGCGCTCGCGGGAGGCAATGAGCAGTTCTTC. It is translated as CASSPVALAGGNEQFF.

The V call is TRBV27, the J call TRBJ1-1; TRBD1 agrees at 9 bases. Looked up from germline, CDR1 is MNHEY and CDR2 is SMNVEV (reference sequence). The length of the CDR3 is 16 residues. V gave up 6 bases and J gave up 0 bases; unmatched junction bases: 8. The CDR3 region is CASRITGGYMNTEAFF. The CDR3 DNA follows: TGTGCCAGCAGGATTACAGGGGGCTACATGAACACTGAAGCTTTCTTT.

The chain recombines TRBV6-5 with TRBJ1-2; D may be TRBD1 (6 bases). Germline V gene sequence: CDR1 MNHEY, CDR2 SVGAGI. The length of the CDR3 is 13 residues. V was trimmed by 6 bases and J by 8 bases, leaving 16 bases between them. The CDR3 sequence is CASSQQGPGGYTF. The CDR3 DNA follows: TGTGCCAGCAGCCAACAGGGCCCGGGAGGCTACACCTTC.

This rearrangement joins TRBV7-2 to TRBJ1-1; D is unclear. In germline, CDR1 is SGHTA, CDR2 FQGNSA. The CDR3 totals 15 residues. The V end was cut by 2 bases, the J end by 1 base, with 11 bases between. CDR3 in amino acids: CASSLFMASNTEAFF. The CDR3 DNA reads as TGTGCCAGCAGCTTATTTATGGCCTCGAACACTGAAGCTTTCTTT.

The V gene is TRBV7-9, the J gene TRBJ1-4; D perhaps matches TRBD1 (6 bases). Trimming left V 0 bases short and J 7 bases short, with 9 bases between. In germline, CDR1 is SEHNR, CDR2 FQNEAQ (reference sequence). The CDR3 sequence is 14 residues long. The CDR3 DNA reads as TGTGCCAGCAGCTTAGCGGGGGCTACTGAAAAACTGTTTTTT. Its translation is CASSLAGATEKLFF.